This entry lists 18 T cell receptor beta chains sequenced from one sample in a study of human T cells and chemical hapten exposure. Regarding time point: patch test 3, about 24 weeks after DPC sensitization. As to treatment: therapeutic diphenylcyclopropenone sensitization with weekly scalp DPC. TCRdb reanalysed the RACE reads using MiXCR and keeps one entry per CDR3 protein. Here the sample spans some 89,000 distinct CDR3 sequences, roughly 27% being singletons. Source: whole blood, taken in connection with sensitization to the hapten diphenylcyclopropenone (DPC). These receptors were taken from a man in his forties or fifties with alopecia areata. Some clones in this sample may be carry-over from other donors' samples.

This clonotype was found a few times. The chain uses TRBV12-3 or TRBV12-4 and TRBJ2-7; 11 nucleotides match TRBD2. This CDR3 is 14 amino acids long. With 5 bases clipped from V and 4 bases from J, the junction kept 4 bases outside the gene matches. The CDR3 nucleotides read TGTGCCAGCAGTACGACTAGCGGGATATACGAGCAGTACTTC. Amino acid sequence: CASSTTSGIYEQYF.

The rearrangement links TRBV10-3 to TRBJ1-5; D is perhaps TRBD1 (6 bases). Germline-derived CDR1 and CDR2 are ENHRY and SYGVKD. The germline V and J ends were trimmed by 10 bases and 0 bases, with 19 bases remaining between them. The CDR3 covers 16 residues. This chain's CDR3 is CARIRPRGFSNQPQHF. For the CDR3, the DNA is TGTGCCAGAATCAGGCCCAGGGGTTTTAGCAATCAGCCCCAGCATTTT.

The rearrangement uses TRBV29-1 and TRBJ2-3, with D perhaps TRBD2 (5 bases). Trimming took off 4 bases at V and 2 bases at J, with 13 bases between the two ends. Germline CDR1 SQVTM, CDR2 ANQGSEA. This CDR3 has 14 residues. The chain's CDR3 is CSVAADVVTDTQYF. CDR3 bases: TGCAGCGTTGCAGCGGATGTGGTCACAGATACGCAGTATTTT.

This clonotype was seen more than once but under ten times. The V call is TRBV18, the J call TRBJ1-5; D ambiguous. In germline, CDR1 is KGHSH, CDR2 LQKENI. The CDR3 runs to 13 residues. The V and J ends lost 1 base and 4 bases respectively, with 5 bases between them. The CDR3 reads CASSPQENQPQHF. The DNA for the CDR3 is TGTGCCAGCTCACCACAGGAGAATCAGCCCCAGCATTTT.

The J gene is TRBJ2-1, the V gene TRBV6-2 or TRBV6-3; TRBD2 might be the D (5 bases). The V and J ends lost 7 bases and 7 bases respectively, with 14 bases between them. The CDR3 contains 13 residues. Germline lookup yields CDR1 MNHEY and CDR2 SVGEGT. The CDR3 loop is CASTLAPKNEQFF. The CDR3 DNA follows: TGTGCCAGCACCCTAGCCCCGAAGAATGAGCAGTTCTTC.

The CDR3 region has the DNA TGTGCCAGCAGACAAAGCGGGACAGGGGGCACCGGGGAGCTGTTTTTT. Residues: CASRQSGTGGTGELFF. The V and J genes are TRBV7-2 and TRBJ2-2; 11 bases are shared with TRBD1. CDR1 and CDR2 from the germline V gene are SGHTA and FQGNSA. CDR3 size: 16 residues. With 6 bases clipped from V and 4 bases from J, the junction kept 7 bases outside the gene matches. The full variable domain, completed using reference TRBV7-2 and TRBJ2-2, is GAGVSQSPSNKVTEKGKDVELRCDPISGHTALYWYRQSLGQGLEFLIYFQGNSAPDKSGLPSDRFSAERTGGSVSTLTIQRTQQEDSAVYLCASRQSGTGGTGELFFGEGSRLTVL.

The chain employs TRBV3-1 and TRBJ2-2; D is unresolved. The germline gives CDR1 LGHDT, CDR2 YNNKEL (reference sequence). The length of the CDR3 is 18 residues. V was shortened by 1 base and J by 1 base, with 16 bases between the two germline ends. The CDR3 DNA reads TGTGCCAGCAGCCAAGTCCCCTTCTCTATGGTGAACACCGGGGAGCTGTTTTTT. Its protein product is CASSQVPFSMVNTGELFF.

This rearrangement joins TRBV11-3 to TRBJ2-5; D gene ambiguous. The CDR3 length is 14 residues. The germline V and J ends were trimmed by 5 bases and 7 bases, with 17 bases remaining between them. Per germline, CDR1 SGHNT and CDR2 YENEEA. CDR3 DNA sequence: TGTGCCAGCAGCCCTTCTGGCAGGTTAGGGACCCAGTACTTC. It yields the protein CASSPSGRLGTQYF. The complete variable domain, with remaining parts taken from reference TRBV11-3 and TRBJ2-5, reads EAGVVQSPRYKIIEKKQPVAFWCNPISGHNTLYWYLQNLGQGPELLIRYENEEAVDDSQLPKDRFSAERLKGVDSTLKIQPAELGDSAVYLCASSPSGRLGTQYFGPGTRLLVL.

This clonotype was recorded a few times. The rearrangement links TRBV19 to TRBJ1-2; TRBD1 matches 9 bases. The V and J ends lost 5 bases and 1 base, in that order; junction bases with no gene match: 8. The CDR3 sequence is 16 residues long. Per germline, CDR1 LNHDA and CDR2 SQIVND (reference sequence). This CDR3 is CASSAYAGQGNYGYTF. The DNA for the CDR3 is TGTGCCAGTAGTGCCTACGCGGGACAGGGTAACTATGGCTACACCTTC.

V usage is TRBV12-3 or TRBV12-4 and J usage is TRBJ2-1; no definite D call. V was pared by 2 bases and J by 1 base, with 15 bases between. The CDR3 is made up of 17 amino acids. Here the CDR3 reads CASSLRAISPSYNEQFF. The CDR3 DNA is TGTGCCAGCAGTTTAAGGGCGATTTCCCCTTCCTACAATGAGCAGTTCTTC.

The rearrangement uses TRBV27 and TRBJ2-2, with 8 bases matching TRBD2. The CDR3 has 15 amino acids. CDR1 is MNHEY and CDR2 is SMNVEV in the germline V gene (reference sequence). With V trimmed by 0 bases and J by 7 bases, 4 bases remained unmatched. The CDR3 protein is CASSLSALAVGELFF. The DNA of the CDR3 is TGTGCCAGCAGTTTATCTGCACTAGCGGTCGGGGAGCTGTTTTTT.

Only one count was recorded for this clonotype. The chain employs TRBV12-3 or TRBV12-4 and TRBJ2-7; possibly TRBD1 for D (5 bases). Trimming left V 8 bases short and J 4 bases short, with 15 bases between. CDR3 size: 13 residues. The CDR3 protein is CASQVGPPYEQYF. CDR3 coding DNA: TGTGCCAGCCAGGTGGGGCCCCCATACGAGCAGTACTTC.

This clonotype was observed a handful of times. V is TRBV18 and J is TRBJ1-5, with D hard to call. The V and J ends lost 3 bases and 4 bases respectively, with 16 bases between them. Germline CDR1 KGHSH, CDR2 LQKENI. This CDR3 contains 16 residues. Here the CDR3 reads CASSPPGSVGNQPQHF. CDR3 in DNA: TGTGCCAGCTCACCGCCCGGCAGTGTCGGTAATCAGCCCCAGCATTTT.

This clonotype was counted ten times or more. CDR3 loop: CASSQDVGSTGELFF. CDR3 DNA: TGTGCCAGCAGCCAAGATGTGGGATCCACCGGGGAGCTGTTTTTT. This chain uses TRBV4-2 with TRBJ2-2; no clear D. Germline V lookup: CDR1 LGHNA, CDR2 YNFKEQ. CDR3 length: 15 residues. Between the trimmed V and J ends, which lost 0 bases and 4 bases, there was a span of 9 bases.

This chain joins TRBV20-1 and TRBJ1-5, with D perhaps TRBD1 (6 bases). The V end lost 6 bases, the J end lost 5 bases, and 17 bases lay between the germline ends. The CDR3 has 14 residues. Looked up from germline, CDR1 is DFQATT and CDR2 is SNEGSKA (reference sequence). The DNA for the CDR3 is TGCAGTGCCCCGACAGGTCGGGAACATCAGCCCCAGCATTTT. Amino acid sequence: CSAPTGREHQPQHF.

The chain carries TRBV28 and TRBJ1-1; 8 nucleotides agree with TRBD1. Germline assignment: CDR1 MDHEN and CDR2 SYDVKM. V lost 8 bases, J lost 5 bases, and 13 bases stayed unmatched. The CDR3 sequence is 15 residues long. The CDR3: CASSGLGQGETEAFF. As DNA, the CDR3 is TGTGCCAGCTCTGGCCTTGGACAGGGTGAGACTGAAGCTTTCTTT. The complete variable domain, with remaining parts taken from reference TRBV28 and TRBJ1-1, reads DVKVTQSSRYLVKRTGEKVFLECVQDMDHENMFWYRQDPGLGLRLIYFSYDVKMKEKGDIPEGYSVSREKKERFSLILESASTNQTSMYLCASSGLGQGETEAFFGQGTRLTVV.

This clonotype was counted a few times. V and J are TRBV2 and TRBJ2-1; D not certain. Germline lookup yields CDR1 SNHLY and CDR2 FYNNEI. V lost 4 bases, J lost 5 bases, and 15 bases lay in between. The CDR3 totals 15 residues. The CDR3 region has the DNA TGTGCCAGCAGTGTTGGGTACAGTAAGGACAATGAGCAGTTCTTC. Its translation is CASSVGYSKDNEQFF.

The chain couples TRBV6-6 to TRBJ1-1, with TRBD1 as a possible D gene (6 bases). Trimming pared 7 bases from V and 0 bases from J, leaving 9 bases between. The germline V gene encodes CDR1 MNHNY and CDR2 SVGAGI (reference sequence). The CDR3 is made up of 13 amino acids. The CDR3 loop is CASITGMNTEAFF. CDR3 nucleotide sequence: TGTGCCAGCATTACAGGGATGAACACTGAAGCTTTCTTT.